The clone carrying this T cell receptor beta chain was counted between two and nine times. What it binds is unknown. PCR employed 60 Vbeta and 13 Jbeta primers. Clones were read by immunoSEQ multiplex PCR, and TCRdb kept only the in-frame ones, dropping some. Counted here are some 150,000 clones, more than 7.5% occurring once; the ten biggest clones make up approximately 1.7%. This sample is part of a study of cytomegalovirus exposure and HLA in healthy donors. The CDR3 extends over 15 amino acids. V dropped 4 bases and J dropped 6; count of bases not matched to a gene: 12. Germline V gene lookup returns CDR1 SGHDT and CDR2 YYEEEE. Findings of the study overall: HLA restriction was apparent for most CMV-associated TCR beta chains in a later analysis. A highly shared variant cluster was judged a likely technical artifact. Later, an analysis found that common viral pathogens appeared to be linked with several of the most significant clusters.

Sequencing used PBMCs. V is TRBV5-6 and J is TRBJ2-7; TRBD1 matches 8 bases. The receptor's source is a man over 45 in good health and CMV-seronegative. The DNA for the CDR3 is TGTGCCAGCAGCCAGCCGGGACAGGTCCCTTTCGAGCAGTACTTC. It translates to CASSQPGQVPFEQYF. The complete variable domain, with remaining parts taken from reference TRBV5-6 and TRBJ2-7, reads DAGVTQSPTHLIKTRGQQVTLRCSPKSGHDTVSWYQQALGQGPQFIFQYYEEEERQRGNFPDRFSGHQFPNYSSELNVNALLLGDSALYLCASSQPGQVPFEQYFGPGTRLTVT.